Each of the 10 T cell receptor beta chains below was sequenced from the same sample in a study of chemoradiotherapy in HPV16-positive cancers. The assay was immunoSEQ multiplex PCR, and TCRdb's table has in-frame clones only and misses some. This repertoire shows about 8,900 clones, about nine tenths found once; its top ten account for about 12%. This sample comprised blood, obtained from a patient who underwent chemoradiotherapy. These receptors were taken from a human donor with HPV-associated anogenital cancer.

This clone was recorded only once. The V gene is TRBV10-2, the J gene TRBJ2-4; D call uncertain. The germline gives CDR1 WSHSY, CDR2 SAAADI. The ends were cut back, 1 base at V and 0 bases at J, with 22 bases in the middle. This CDR3 has 20 amino acids. CDR3 loop: CASSELFVVAEYLAKNIQYF. The CDR3, as DNA: TGCGCCAGCAGTGAGTTGTTCGTGGTAGCTGAATATCTAGCCAAAAACATTCAGTACTTC.

J is TRBJ1-1 and V is TRBV10-3, with 8 bases that match TRBD1. Germline V gene lookup returns CDR1 ENHRY and CDR2 SYGVKD. With 2 bases clipped from V and 5 bases from J, the junction kept 10 bases outside the gene matches. The CDR3 contains 16 residues. CDR3: CAISEPPGGGWTEAFF. The CDR3 DNA is TGTGCCATCAGTGAGCCCCCAGGGGGCGGGTGGACTGAAGCTTTCTTT.

The V and J genes are TRBV7-9 and TRBJ2-3; 11 positions match TRBD1. Trimming removed 3 bases from V and 4 bases from J; junction bases left unmatched: 9. The CDR3 covers 17 residues. Germline CDR1 SEHNR, CDR2 FQNEAQ (reference sequence). Here the CDR3 DNA reads TGTGCCAGCAGCTTCCTATTGGACAGGGGGCTAGCAGATACGCAGTATTTT. Translated, it gives CASSFLLDRGLADTQYF.

This clone showed up just a few times. This chain links TRBV25-1 with TRBJ1-5, with a tentative D call TRBD1 (5 bases). Germline loops: CDR1 MGHDK, CDR2 SYGVNS. V gave up 6 bases and J gave up 4 bases, with 7 bases separating them. This CDR3 region has 12 residues. The CDR3 sequence is CASRWGNQPQHF. CDR3 coding DNA: TGTGCCAGCAGATGGGGGAATCAGCCCCAGCATTTT.

CDR3 nucleotide sequence: TGTGCCAGCAGAAACCTTCCACTATGGGGCTACACCTTC. Residues: CASRNLPLWGYTF. The gene calls are TRBV28 and TRBJ1-2; D is ambiguous. This CDR3 is built from 13 residues. Germline-derived CDR1 and CDR2 are MDHEN and SYDVKM. Trimming removed 6 bases from V and 8 bases from J, with 16 bases in between.

This chain joins TRBV5-1 and TRBJ2-5, with 7 bases fitting TRBD2. V was pared by 0 bases and J by 2 bases, with 10 bases of the junction left unmatched. The CDR3 covers 17 residues. CDR1 and CDR2 from the germline V gene are SGHRS and YFSETQ. DNA for the CDR3: TGCGCCAGCAGCTTGGCCCCAACGGGGGGTCAGCAAGAGACCCAGTACTTC. It encodes CASSLAPTGGQQETQYF.

J is TRBJ2-7 and V is TRBV2; D is undetermined. The CDR3 spans 11 residues. The germline gives CDR1 SNHLY, CDR2 FYNNEI. V lost 7 bases and J lost 2, with 6 bases in between. This CDR3 is CASTEAYEQYF. The CDR3 DNA follows: TGTGCCAGCACCGAGGCCTACGAGCAGTACTTC. The variable domain in full, completed from reference TRBV2 and TRBJ2-7, reads EPEVTQTPSHQVTQMGQEVILRCVPISNHLYFYWYRQILGQKVEFLVSFYNNEISEKSEIFDDQFSVERPDGSNFTLKIRSTKLEDSAMYFCASTEAYEQYFGPGTRLTVT.

The genes are TRBV19 and TRBJ1-1; D may be TRBD1 (5 bases). V was cut by 1 base and J by 0 bases, with 6 bases left in between. CDR3 length: 14 amino acids. The germline V gene encodes CDR1 LNHDA and CDR2 SQIVND (reference sequence). The CDR3, as DNA: TGTGCCAGTAGTATAGGACAGATGAACACTGAAGCTTTCTTT. Translation: CASSIGQMNTEAFF.

The chain recombines TRBV4-3 with TRBJ2-3, with D possibly being TRBD2 (5 bases). Trimming took off 0 bases at V and 3 bases at J, with 10 bases between the two ends. CDR1 LGHNA and CDR2 YSLEER come from the germline V gene. The CDR3 runs 15 residues. The CDR3 region is CASSQDMGRTDTQYF. In DNA, the CDR3 is TGCGCCAGCAGCCAAGATATGGGGAGAACAGATACGCAGTATTTT.

A few counts support this clone. The chain recombines TRBV7-9 with TRBJ1-2; 8 positions agree with TRBD1. The V gene's germline CDR1 is SEHNR and CDR2 FQNEAQ (reference sequence). The trim removed 6 bases at V and 3 bases at J, leaving 12 bases unmatched. CDR3 length: 16 residues. The CDR3 DNA reads as TGTGCCAGCAGTTGGTCGGACAGGGTCTATGACTATGGCTACACCTTC. It translates to CASSWSDRVYDYGYTF.